These 8 T cell receptor beta chains were sequenced from one sample in a study of neoadjuvant anti-PD-1 for oral cavity cancer. TCRdb keeps only in-frame clones here, not all; method: immunoSEQ multiplex PCR. Altogether 9,500 to 15,000 clones are present, around two thirds being singletons, with the ten largest covering around 6.8%. This specimen was tumor tissue, taken before nivolumab (anti-PD-1) treatment. Receptor source: a person aged 35-79 years with oral cavity squamous cell carcinoma. The donor label of this sample is uncertain.

The V and J genes are TRBV27 and TRBJ2-3, with D possibly matching TRBD2 (6 bases). This CDR3 contains 16 residues. The germline V gene has CDR1 MNHEY and CDR2 SMNVEV (reference sequence). Trimming stripped 1 base from V and 5 bases from J, with 16 bases between. CDR3 nucleotides: TGTGCCAGCAGTTTATTGGGCGGGGTAAAAGGAGATACGCAGTATTTT. Amino acid sequence: CASSLLGGVKGDTQYF.

This clone was found a few times. The chain is built from TRBV2 and TRBJ1-2; the D gene is possibly TRBD1 (5 bases). CDR1 is SNHLY, CDR2 FYNNEI, per germline. The CDR3 spans 15 residues. V was shortened by 4 bases and J by 5 bases, with 17 bases between the two germline ends. The CDR3 nucleotides read TGTGCCAGCAGTGCGGGGACGGGTGCTTTTTATGGCTACACCTTC. Its protein is CASSAGTGAFYGYTF. The whole variable domain, remainder taken from reference TRBV2 and TRBJ1-2, is EPEVTQTPSHQVTQMGQEVILRCVPISNHLYFYWYRQILGQKVEFLVSFYNNEISEKSEIFDDQFSVERPDGSNFTLKIRSTKLEDSAMYFCASSAGTGAFYGYTFGSGTRLTVV.

This clone occurred a few times. The V call is TRBV28, the J call TRBJ2-7, with D perhaps TRBD2 (6 bases). Trimming left V 5 bases short and J 1 base short, with 21 bases between. CDR1 and CDR2 (germline): MDHEN, SYDVKM. There are 17 residues in the CDR3. The CDR3, as DNA: TGTGCCAGCAGTGTACGGGGGATTGGCAGGCGATCCTACGAGCAGTACTTC. This translates into CASSVRGIGRRSYEQYF.

The chain couples TRBV5-8 to TRBJ2-1; D possibly corresponds to TRBD1 (5 bases). V lost 0 bases to trimming and J lost 8 bases, with 12 bases between them. Germline assignment: CDR1 SGHTS and CDR2 YDEGEE. The CDR3 totals 14 residues. In nucleotides, the CDR3 is TGTGCCAGCAGCTTGGACAGGTCCGTCGATGAGCAGTTCTTC. The encoded protein is CASSLDRSVDEQFF.

A word on this clone: This sample includes further DNA sequences coding for the same CDR3. This chain uses TRBV6-1 with TRBJ1-6, with D unresolved. The CDR3 is 13 amino acids. Per germline, CDR1 MNHNS and CDR2 SASEGT. With 4 bases removed from V and 5 bases from J, the gap between germline ends came to 6 bases. The CDR3, as DNA: TGTGCCAGCAGTGGCTTGGATAATTCACCCCTCCACTTT. Amino acids: CASSGLDNSPLHF.

This clone was recorded only once. V usage is TRBV19 and J usage is TRBJ1-3; no firm D call. The germline gives CDR1 LNHDA, CDR2 SQIVND (reference sequence). The CDR3 has 12 amino acids. The V end was cut by 5 bases, the J end by 4 bases, with 6 bases between. The CDR3 region is CASSLQGNTIYF. CDR3 coding DNA: TGTGCCAGTAGTCTACAGGGAAACACCATATATTTT.

The CDR3 region is CASSIRGPRADGYTF. In DNA form, the CDR3 reads TGTGCCAGTAGTATCCGGGGGCCGCGTGCCGATGGCTACACCTTC. The V call is TRBV19, the J call TRBJ1-2; tentatively, D is TRBD1 (6 bases). The V gene lost 3 bases and the J gene lost 6 bases, with 17 bases spanning the gap. Germline values: CDR1 LNHDA, CDR2 SQIVND (reference sequence). The CDR3 sequence is 15 residues long.

The rearrangement joins TRBV5-1 to TRBJ2-3; TRBD2 aligns across 8 bases. J gave up 0 bases and V 0 bases, and 6 bases lay outside the gene matches. CDR1 SGHRS and CDR2 YFSETQ come from the germline V gene. The CDR3 runs to 17 residues. CDR3 amino acids: CASSLDGRGGSTDTQYF. The CDR3 bases are TGCGCCAGCAGCTTGGACGGACGCGGGGGGAGCACAGATACGCAGTATTTT.